The 5 T cell receptor beta chains below were found in one sample sequenced in a study of T cells in tuberculosis. As to time point: new active TB diagnosis, blood taken before or within 7 days of starting treatment. Method: immunoSEQ multiplex PCR; TCRdb's copy keeps in-frame clones and lacks some. This table has tens of thousands of clones, more than 85% appearing once. The sequences come from PBMCs, collected at tuberculosis diagnosis. The receptors shown here come from an adult with tuberculosis.

CDR3 sequence: CASSPSIAYLEQYF. The CDR3 nucleotides read TGTGCCAGCTCACCTTCAATAGCCTACTTGGAGCAGTACTTC. The chain joins TRBV18 to TRBJ2-7; D gene unclear. Trimming cost V 3 bases and J 7 bases, with 16 bases left between them. CDR1 and CDR2 from the germline V gene are KGHSH and LQKENI. CDR3 length: 14 amino acids.

Of note for this clone: The junction shows a germline mismatch at one end, possibly a read error. J is TRBJ2-1 and V is TRBV19, with 14 bases aligning to TRBD2. The germline gives CDR1 LNHDA, CDR2 SQIVND (reference sequence). The CDR3 length is 19 residues. This CDR3 is CASSLEPPGLAGDYNEQFF. Written as DNA, the CDR3 is TGTGCCAGTAGTCTAGAACCTCCGGGACTAGCGGGGGATTACAATGAGCAGTTCTTC.

The rearrangement joins TRBV27 to TRBJ2-7; a possible D gene is TRBD2 (5 bases). V was pared by 2 bases and J by 3 bases, with 11 bases between. The length of the CDR3 is 14 residues. The germline V gene encodes CDR1 MNHEY and CDR2 SMNVEV (reference sequence). The CDR3 region is CASSLDGVNYEQYF. The CDR3 DNA reads as TGTGCCAGCAGTTTAGACGGGGTCAACTACGAGCAGTACTTC.

The rearrangement uses TRBV5-1 and TRBJ2-2, with 11 bases aligning to TRBD2. Germline V gene data show CDR1 as SGHRS and CDR2 as YFSETQ. V dropped 8 bases and J dropped 2; count of bases not matched to a gene: 2. The length of the CDR3 is 14 residues. CDR3 DNA: TGCGCCAGTAGCGGGAGGGGAAACACCGGGGAGCTGTTTTTT. This sequence encodes CASSGRGNTGELFF.

The chain recombines TRBV6-1 with TRBJ1-2, with 9 bases lining up with TRBD1. The CDR3 sequence is 13 residues long. Germline CDR1 and CDR2: MNHNS and SASEGT. V trimming: 9 bases; J trimming: 7 bases; junction bases outside the gene matches: 9. The CDR3 DNA sequence: TGTGCCAGAGGGGAACAGGGGGCTCTTGGCTACACCTTC. Translated, it gives CARGEQGALGYTF.